The 8 T cell receptor beta chains presented below share a single source sample, sequenced in a study of early T cells in non-severe SARS-CoV-2 infection. Using its own MiXCR run on the 5' RACE reads, TCRdb lists one record per CDR3 protein. Altogether about 83,000 distinct CDR3 sequences are present, about 14% being singletons, with the ten largest covering 3%. Specimen: whole blood. The receptors derive from an adult who was a healthcare worker with PCR-confirmed SARS-CoV-2 infection or an uninfected control (not recorded which).

This clonotype has only a few counts. The chain links TRBV27 to TRBJ2-7, with D perhaps matching TRBD1 (6 bases). Per germline, CDR1 MNHEY and CDR2 SMNVEV (reference sequence). The CDR3 contains 12 residues. V lost 5 bases, J lost 5 bases, and 10 bases lay in between. The CDR3 protein is CASSPDRNEQYF. The CDR3 nucleotides read TGTGCCAGCAGTCCGGACAGAAACGAGCAGTACTTC.

This clonotype was seen at least ten times. The chain uses TRBV10-3 and TRBJ2-1; 9 nucleotides line up with TRBD2. The CDR3 has 14 amino acids. V gave up 10 bases and J gave up 3 bases; unmatched junction bases: 7. Germline V gene lookup returns CDR1 ENHRY and CDR2 SYGVKD. Written as DNA, the CDR3 is TGTGCCACCGGGGTAGCGGGGGACTACAATGAGCAGTTCTTC. This sequence encodes CATGVAGDYNEQFF.

This clonotype has more than one count but fewer than ten. The chain employs TRBV18 and TRBJ2-1; 7 bases are a match to TRBD1. The V gene's germline CDR1 is KGHSH and CDR2 LQKENI. After removal of 0 bases from V and 2 bases from J, the junction contained 4 bases not matched to a gene. The CDR3 totals 16 residues. DNA of the CDR3: TGTGCCAGCTCACCACCGAGCCAGGGGGCCTACAATGAGCAGTTCTTC. This sequence encodes CASSPPSQGAYNEQFF.

This clonotype was recorded many times. The chain carries TRBV11-2 and TRBJ2-7, with D hard to call. V was pared by 6 bases and J by 6 bases, with 15 bases between. The germline gives CDR1 SGHAT, CDR2 FQNNGV. The CDR3 contains 13 residues. The CDR3 is CASRHIRSIEQYF. In nucleotides, the CDR3 is TGTGCCAGCAGGCATATTCGATCCATCGAGCAGTACTTC.

The CDR3 is CASSPGQLSTDTQYF. In DNA form, the CDR3 reads TGTGCCAGCAGCCCCGGACAGCTTAGCACAGATACGCAGTATTTT. The J gene is TRBJ2-3, the V gene TRBV7-3; D is perhaps TRBD1 (6 bases). The CDR3 length is 15 residues. V was cut by 5 bases and J by 0 bases, with 12 bases left in between. The germline V gene encodes CDR1 SGHTA and CDR2 FQGTGA.

This clonotype was counted ten times or more. The chain is built from TRBV6-1 and TRBJ1-6; TRBD1 might be the D (5 bases). Trimming shortened V by 3 bases and J by 6 bases, and 15 bases separated the two germline ends. This CDR3 is 16 amino acids long. Germline values: CDR1 MNHNS, CDR2 SASEGT. CDR3 DNA: TGTGCCAGCAGTGATCCGTGGGGGGTCGCTAATTCACCCCTCCACTTT. It yields the protein CASSDPWGVANSPLHF.

This clonotype was observed a handful of times. V gene TRBV27 combines with J gene TRBJ1-6, with a tentative D call TRBD1 (5 bases). Trimming shortened V by 0 bases and J by 10 bases, and 13 bases separated the two germline ends. There are 15 residues in the CDR3. CDR1 is MNHEY and CDR2 is SMNVEV in the germline V gene (reference sequence). CDR3 nucleotides: TGTGCCAGCAGTTTATCGTTCAGGGAGAGCTCACCCCTCCACTTT. It yields the protein CASSLSFRESSPLHF.

The V gene is TRBV5-1, the J gene TRBJ2-1; D possibly uses TRBD1 or TRBD2 (5 bases each). Germline V gene lookup returns CDR1 SGHRS and CDR2 YFSETQ. V was trimmed by 2 bases and J by 5 bases, leaving 11 bases between them. This CDR3 spans 14 amino acids. The CDR3 DNA sequence: TGCGCCAGCAGCTTTGGGACCCCTGACAATGAGCAGTTCTTC. It encodes CASSFGTPDNEQFF.